This TCR beta chain comes out of a study of response to subunit inactivated influenza vaccine. Findings of the study overall: Authors proposed each seasonal influenza vaccination draws in few new T cells.

Germline assignment: CDR1 MNHNS and CDR2 SASEGT. V shed 0 bases and J shed 5 bases, with 11 bases lying between them. CDR3 length equals 15 residues. This clonotype was seen more than once but under ten times. The antigen is not known. TCRdb re-called the RT-PCR reads with MiXCR, one entry per CDR3 protein. The sample has some 570,000 distinct CDR3 sequences; around 11% are singletons. The sample also formed part of further work on T cells expressing NK-cell markers. That study reports: 5'RACE template switching with UMIs generated TCR beta cDNA. Among eight sequenced donors, seven carried HCMV seropositivity while one was seronegative. Several of the donors also had these clonotypes leading their CD3+CD56-NKG2C+ fraction.

This sample comprised PBMCs from blood, obtained on the day of vaccination. The chain carries TRBV6-1 and TRBJ1-5; D may be TRBD1 (6 bases). The receptor was derived from a man aged 50-60 years who received an inactivated influenza vaccine. The CDR3 loop reads CASSEAGTRYQPQHF. The DNA for the CDR3 is TGTGCCAGCAGTGAAGCCGGGACAAGATATCAGCCCCAGCATTTT.